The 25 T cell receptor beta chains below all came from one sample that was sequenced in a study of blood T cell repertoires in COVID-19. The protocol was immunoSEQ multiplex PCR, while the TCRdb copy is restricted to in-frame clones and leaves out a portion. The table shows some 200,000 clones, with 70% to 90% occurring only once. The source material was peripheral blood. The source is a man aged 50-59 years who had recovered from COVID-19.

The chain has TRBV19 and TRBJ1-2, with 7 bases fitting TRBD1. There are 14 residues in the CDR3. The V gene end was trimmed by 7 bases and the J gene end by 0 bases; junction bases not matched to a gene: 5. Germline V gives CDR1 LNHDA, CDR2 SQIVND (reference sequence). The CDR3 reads CASTPTGTNYGYTF. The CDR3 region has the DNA TGTGCCAGTACCCCGACAGGGACTAACTATGGCTACACCTTC.

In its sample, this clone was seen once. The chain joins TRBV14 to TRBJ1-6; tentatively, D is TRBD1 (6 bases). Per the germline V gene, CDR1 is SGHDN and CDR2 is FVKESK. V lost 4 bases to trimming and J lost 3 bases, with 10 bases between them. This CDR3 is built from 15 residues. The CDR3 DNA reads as TGTGCCAGCAGCCCGAGACAGGTCTATAATTCACCCCTCCACTTT. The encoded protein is CASSPRQVYNSPLHF.

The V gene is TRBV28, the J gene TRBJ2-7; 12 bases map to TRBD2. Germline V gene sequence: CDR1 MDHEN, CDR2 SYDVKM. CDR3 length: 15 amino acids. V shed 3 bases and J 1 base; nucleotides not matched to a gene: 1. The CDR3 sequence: CASSLTSGGSYEQYF. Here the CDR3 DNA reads TGTGCCAGCAGTTTGACTAGCGGGGGTTCCTACGAGCAGTACTTC.

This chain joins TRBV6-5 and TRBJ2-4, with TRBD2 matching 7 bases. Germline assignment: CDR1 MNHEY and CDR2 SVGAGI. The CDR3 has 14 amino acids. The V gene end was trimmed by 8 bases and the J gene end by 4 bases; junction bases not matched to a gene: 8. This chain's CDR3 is CASGELGGKNIQYF. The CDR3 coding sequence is TGTGCCAGCGGAGAGTTGGGGGGGAAAAACATTCAGTACTTC.

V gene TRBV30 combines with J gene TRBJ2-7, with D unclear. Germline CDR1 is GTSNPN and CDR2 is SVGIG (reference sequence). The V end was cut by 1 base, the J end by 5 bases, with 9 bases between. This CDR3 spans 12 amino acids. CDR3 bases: TGTGCCTGGAGTGAAATGGGCCACGAGCAGTACTTC. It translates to CAWSEMGHEQYF.

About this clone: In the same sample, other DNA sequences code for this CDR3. This CDR3 is CASSLREYNEQFF. The CDR3 bases are TGTGCCAGCAGTTTGAGAGAATACAATGAGCAGTTCTTC. The gene calls are TRBV28 and TRBJ2-1; D unresolved. Germline V gene sequence: CDR1 MDHEN, CDR2 SYDVKM. Trimming pared 3 bases from V and 4 bases from J, leaving 7 bases between. CDR3 length: 13 residues.

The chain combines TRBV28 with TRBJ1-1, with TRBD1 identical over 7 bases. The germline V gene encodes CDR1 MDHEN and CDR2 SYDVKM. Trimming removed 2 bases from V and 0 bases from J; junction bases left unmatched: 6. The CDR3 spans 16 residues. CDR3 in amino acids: CASSLRGRMLNTEAFF. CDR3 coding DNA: TGTGCCAGCAGTTTAAGGGGGCGGATGTTGAACACTGAAGCTTTCTTT.

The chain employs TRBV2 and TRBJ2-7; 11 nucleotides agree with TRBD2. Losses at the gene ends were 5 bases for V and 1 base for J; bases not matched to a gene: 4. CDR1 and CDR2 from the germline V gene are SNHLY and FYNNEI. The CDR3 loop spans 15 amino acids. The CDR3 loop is CASSYLAGGSYEQYF. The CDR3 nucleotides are TGTGCCAGCAGTTACCTAGCGGGAGGTTCCTACGAGCAGTACTTC. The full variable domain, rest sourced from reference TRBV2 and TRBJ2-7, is EPEVTQTPSHQVTQMGQEVILRCVPISNHLYFYWYRQILGQKVEFLVSFYNNEISEKSEIFDDQFSVERPDGSNFTLKIRSTKLEDSAMYFCASSYLAGGSYEQYFGPGTRLTVT.

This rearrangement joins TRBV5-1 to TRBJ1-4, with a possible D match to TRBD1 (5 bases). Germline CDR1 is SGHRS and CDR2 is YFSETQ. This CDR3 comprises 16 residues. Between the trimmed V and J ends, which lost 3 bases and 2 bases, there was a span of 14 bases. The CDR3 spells CASSSRGGGTNEKLFF. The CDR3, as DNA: TGCGCCAGCAGCTCGCGGGGTGGGGGGACTAATGAAAAACTGTTTTTT.

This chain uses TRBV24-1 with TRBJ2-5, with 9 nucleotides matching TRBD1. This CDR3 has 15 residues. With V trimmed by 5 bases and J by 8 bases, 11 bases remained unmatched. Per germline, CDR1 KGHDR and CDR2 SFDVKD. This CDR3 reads CATSVGGTGLETQYF. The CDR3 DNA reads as TGTGCCACCAGTGTCGGCGGGACAGGGCTTGAAACCCAGTACTTC.

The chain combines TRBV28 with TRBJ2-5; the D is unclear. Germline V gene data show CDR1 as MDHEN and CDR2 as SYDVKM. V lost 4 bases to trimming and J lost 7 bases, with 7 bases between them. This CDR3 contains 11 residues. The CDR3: CASSSPRTQYF. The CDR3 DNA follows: TGTGCCAGCAGTTCCCCCAGGACCCAGTACTTC.

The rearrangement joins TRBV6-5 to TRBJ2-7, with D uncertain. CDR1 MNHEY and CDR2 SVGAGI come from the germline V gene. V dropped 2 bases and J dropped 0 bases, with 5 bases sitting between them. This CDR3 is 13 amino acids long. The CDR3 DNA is TGTGCCAGCAGTTACCGGGTCTCCTACGAGCAGTACTTC. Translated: CASSYRVSYEQYF.

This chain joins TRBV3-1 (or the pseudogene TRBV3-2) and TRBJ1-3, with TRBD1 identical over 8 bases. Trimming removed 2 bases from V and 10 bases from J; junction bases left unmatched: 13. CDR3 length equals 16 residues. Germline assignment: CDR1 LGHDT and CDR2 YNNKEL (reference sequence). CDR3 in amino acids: CASSQPSGGPLGTIYF. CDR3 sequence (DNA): TGTGCCAGCAGCCAACCGTCAGGGGGCCCTCTCGGGACCATATATTTT.

DNA of the CDR3: TGCAGCGTATGGGGGGGGTCTGCTAGCACAGATACGCAGTATTTT. Protein: CSVWGGSASTDTQYF. V gene TRBV29-1 combines with J gene TRBJ2-3; 7 bases agree with TRBD2. Germline lookup yields CDR1 SQVTM and CDR2 ANQGSEA. This CDR3 contains 15 residues. V lost 6 bases and J lost 0; bases outside the gene matches: 9.

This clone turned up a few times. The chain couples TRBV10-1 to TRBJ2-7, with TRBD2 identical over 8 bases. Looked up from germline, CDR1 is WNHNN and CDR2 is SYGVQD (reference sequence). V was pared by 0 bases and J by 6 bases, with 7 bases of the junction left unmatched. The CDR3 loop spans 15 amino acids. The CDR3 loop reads CASSESREGLTEQYF. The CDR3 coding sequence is TGCGCCAGCAGTGAGTCCCGGGAGGGCCTCACCGAGCAGTACTTC.

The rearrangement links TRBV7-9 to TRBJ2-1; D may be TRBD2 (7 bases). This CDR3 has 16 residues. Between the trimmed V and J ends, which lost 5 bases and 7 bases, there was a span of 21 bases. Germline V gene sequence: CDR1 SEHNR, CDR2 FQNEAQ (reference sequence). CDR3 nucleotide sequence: TGTGCCAGCAGCGACAGGTGGGGCGGGAGTTCAAATGAGCAGTTCTTC. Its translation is CASSDRWGGSSNEQFF.

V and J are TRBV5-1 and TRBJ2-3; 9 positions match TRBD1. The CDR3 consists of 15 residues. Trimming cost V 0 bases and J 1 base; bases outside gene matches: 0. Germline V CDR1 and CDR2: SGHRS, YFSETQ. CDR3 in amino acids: CASSLGDRGTDTQYF. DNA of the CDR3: TGCGCCAGCAGCTTGGGGGACAGGGGCACAGATACGCAGTATTTT.

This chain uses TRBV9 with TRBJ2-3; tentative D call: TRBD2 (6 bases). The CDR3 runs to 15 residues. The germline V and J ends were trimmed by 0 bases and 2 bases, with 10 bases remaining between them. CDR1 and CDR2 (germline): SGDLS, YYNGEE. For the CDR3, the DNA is TGTGCCAGCAGCGTAGCCGGCGGGAACACAGATACGCAGTATTTT. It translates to CASSVAGGNTDTQYF. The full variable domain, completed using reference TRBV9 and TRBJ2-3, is DSGVTQTPKHLITATGQRVTLRCSPRSGDLSVYWYQQSLDQGLQFLIQYYNGEERAKGNILERFSAQQFPDLHSELNLSSLELGDSALYFCASSVAGGNTDTQYFGPGTRLTVL.

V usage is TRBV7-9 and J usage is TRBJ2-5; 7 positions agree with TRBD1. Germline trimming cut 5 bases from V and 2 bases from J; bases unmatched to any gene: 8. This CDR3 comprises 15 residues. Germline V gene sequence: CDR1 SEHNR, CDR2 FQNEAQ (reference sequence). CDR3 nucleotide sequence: TGTGCCAGCAGCCTCGGGACAGCTCATCAAGAGACCCAGTACTTC. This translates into CASSLGTAHQETQYF.

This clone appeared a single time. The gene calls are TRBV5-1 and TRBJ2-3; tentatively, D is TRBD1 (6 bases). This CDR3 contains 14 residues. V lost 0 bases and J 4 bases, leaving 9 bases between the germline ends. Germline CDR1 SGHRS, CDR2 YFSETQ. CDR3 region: CASSLEPGADTQYF. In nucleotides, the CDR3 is TGCGCCAGCAGCTTGGAACCAGGGGCAGATACGCAGTATTTT.

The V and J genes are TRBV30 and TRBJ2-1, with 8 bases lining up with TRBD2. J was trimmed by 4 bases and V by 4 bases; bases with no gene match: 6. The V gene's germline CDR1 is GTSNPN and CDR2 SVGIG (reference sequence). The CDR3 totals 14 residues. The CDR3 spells CAWKVSGIYNEQFF. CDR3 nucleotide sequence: TGTGCCTGGAAGGTTAGCGGGATATACAATGAGCAGTTCTTC.

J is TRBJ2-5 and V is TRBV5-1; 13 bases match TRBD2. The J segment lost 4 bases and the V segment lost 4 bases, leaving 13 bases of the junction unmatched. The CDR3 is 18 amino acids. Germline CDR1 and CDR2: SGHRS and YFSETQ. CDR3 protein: CASSGGLAGRMRGETQYF. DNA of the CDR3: TGCGCCAGCAGCGGGGGACTAGCGGGACGTATGAGGGGAGAGACCCAGTACTTC.

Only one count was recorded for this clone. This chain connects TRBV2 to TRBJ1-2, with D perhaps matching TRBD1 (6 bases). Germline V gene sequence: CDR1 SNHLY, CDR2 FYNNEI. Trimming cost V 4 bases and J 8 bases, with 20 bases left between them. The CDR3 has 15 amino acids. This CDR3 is CASSARLGGGHGYTF. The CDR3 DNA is TGTGCCAGCAGTGCCAGGCTAGGCGGGGGGCACGGCTACACCTTC.

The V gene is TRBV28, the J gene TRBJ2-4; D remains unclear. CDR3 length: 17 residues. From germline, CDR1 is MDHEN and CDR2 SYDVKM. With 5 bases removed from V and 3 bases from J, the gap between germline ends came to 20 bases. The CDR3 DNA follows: TGTGCCAGCAGTCCACGTCGGCTGGAGTTAGGCAAAAACATTCAGTACTTC. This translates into CASSPRRLELGKNIQYF.

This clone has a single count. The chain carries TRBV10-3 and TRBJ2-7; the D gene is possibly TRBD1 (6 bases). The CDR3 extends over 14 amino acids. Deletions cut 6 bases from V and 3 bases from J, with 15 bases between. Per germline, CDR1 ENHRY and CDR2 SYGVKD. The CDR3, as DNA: TGTGCCATCAGCGATAAACAGGGCCGCTACGAGCAGTACTTC. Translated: CAISDKQGRYEQYF.